This paragraph covers one TCR beta chain sequence. Unique molecular identifiers were used to barcode this TCRbeta library. TCRdb ran MiXCR on the PCR reads and lists one entry per CDR3 protein. The data hold 450,000 to 600,000 distinct CDR3 sequences, with about 31% observed a single time. The data were obtained in a study of T-cell reconstitution after alpha-beta-depleted transplantation in children. The CDR3 sequence is 14 residues long. The germline V gene has CDR1 MNHNS and CDR2 SASEGT. The ends were cut back, 6 bases at V and 6 bases at J, with 17 bases in the middle. Sample: PBMCs from the stem cell graft donor, taken from the stem cell graft. The TCR was taken from a human donor who donated a stem cell graft to a child with aplastic anemia. This sequence joins TRBV6-1 and TRBJ1-1, with a weak D call TRBD1 (6 bases). The CDR3 sequence is CASRLTGDYPEAFF. The CDR3 region has the DNA TGTGCCAGCAGACTGACAGGAGACTACCCTGAAGCTTTCTTT.